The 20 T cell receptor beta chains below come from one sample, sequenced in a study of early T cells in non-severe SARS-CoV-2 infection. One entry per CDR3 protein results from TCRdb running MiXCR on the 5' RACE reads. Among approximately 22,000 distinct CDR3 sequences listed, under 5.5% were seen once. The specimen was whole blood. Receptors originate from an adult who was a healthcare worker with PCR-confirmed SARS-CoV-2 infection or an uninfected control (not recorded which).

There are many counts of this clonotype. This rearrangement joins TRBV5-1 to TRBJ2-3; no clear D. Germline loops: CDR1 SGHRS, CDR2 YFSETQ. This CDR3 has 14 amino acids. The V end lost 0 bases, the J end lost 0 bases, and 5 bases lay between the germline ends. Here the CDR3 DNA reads TGCGCCAGCAGCTTGGTGCGGAGCACAGATACGCAGTATTTT. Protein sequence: CASSLVRSTDTQYF.

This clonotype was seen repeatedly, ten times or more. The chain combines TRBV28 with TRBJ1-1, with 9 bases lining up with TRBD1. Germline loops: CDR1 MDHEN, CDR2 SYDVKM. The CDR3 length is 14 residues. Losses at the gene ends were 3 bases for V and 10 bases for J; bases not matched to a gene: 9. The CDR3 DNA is TGTGCCAGCAGTTTCCCTTGGGCGGACAGGGGAGCTTTCTTT. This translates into CASSFPWADRGAFF.

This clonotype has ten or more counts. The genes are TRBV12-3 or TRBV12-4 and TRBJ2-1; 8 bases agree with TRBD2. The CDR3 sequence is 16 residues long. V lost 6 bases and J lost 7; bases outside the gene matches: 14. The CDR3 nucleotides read TGTGCCAGCAGGCACACCGGGACTAGTAACCTGAATGAGCAGTTCTTC. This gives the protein CASRHTGTSNLNEQFF.

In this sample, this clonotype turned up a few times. DNA of the CDR3: TGTGCCTGGGACAGTACCTCTGGAAACACCATATATTTT. It is translated as CAWDSTSGNTIYF. The chain links TRBV30 to TRBJ1-3, with D possibly being TRBD1 (5 bases). This CDR3 is 13 amino acids long. Trimming removed 5 bases from V and 0 bases from J, with 8 bases in between. Germline assignment: CDR1 GTSNPN and CDR2 SVGIG (reference sequence).

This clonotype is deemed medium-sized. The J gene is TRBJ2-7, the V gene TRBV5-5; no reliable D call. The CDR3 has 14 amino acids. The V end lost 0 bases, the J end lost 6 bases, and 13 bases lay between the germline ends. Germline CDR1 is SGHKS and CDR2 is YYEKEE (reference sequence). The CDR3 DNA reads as TGTGCCAGCAGCTTGGGACCTCTCGGCGGCGAGCAGTACTTC. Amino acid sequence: CASSLGPLGGEQYF.

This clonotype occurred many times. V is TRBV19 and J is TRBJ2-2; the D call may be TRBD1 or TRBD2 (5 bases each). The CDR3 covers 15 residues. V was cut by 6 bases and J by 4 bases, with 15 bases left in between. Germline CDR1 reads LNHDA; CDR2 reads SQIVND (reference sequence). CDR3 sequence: CASRKQDRGTGELFF. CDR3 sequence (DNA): TGTGCCAGTAGGAAACAGGATCGGGGCACCGGGGAGCTGTTTTTT.

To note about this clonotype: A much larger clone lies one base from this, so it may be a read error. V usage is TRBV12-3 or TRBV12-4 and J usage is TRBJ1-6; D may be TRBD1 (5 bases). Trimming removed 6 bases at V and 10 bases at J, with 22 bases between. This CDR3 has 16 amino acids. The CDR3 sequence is CASSANLGASVSPLHF. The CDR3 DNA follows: TGTGCCAGCAGCGCCAACCTAGGGGCTTCAGTCTCACCCCTCCACTTT.

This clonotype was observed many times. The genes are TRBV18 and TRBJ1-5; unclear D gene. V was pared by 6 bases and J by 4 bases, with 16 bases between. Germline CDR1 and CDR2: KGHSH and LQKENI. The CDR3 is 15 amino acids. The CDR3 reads CASSPDTFDNQPQHF. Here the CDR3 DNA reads TGTGCCAGCTCGCCGGATACATTCGATAATCAGCCCCAGCATTTT.

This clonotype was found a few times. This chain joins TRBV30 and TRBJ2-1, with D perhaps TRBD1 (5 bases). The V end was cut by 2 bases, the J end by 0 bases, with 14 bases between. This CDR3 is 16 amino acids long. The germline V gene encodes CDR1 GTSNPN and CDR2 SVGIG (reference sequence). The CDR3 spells CAWSSRGRVSYNEQFF. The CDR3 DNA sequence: TGTGCCTGGAGTAGTAGGGGCAGGGTCTCCTACAATGAGCAGTTCTTC. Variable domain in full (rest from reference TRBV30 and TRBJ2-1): SQTIHQWPATLVQPVGSPLSLECTVEGTSNPNLYWYRQAAGRGLQLLFYSVGIGQISSEVPQNLSASRPQDRQFILSSKKLLLSDSGFYLCAWSSRGRVSYNEQFFGPGTRLTVL.

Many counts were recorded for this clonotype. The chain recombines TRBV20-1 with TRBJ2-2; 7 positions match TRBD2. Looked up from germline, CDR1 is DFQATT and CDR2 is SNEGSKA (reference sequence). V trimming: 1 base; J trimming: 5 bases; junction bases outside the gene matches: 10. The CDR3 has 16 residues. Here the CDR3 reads CSARAFAGVSTGELFF. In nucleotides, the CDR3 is TGCAGTGCTAGAGCGTTCGCGGGAGTGTCTACCGGGGAGCTGTTTTTT.

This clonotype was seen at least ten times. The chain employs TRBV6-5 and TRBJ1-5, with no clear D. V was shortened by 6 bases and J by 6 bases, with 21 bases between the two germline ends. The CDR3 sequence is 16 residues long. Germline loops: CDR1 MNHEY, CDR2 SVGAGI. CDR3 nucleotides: TGTGCCAGCAGGGAATCCGGACCCTTGGCGAGTCAGCCCCAGCATTTT. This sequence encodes CASRESGPLASQPQHF.

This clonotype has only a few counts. The CDR3 loop is CASSLGLQNTEAFF. The CDR3 DNA follows: TGTGCCAGCAGCTTAGGACTACAGAACACTGAAGCTTTCTTT. The gene calls are TRBV7-6 and TRBJ1-1; no clear D. CDR3 size: 14 residues. With 1 base removed from V and 1 base from J, the gap between germline ends came to 7 bases. Per germline, CDR1 SGHVS and CDR2 FNYEAQ.

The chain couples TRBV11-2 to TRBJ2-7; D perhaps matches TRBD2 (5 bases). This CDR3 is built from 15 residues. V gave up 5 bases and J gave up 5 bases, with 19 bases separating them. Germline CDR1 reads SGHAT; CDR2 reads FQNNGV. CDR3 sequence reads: CASSQPRLGEDEQYF. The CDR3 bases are TGTGCCAGCAGCCAACCCCGTTTGGGAGAGGACGAGCAGTACTTC.

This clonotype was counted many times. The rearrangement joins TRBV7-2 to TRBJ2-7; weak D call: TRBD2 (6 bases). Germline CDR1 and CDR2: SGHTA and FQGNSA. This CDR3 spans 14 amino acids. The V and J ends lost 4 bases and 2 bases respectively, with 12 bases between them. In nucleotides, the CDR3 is TGTGCCAGCAGCTGGGGACTCGAAGCCTACGAGCAGTACTTC. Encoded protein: CASSWGLEAYEQYF.

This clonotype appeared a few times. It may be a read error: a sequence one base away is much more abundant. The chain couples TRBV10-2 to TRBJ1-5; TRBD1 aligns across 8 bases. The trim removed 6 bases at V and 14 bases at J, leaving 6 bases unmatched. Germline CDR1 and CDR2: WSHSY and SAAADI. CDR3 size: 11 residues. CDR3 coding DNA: TGCGCCAGCAGCGCCAGACAGGGGAAGCATTTT. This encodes CASSARQGKHF.

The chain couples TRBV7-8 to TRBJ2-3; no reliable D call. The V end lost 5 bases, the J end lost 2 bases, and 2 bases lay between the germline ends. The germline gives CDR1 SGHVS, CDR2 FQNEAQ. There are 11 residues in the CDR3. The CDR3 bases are TGTGCCAGCAGCACCACAGATACGCAGTATTTT. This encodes CASSTTDTQYF.

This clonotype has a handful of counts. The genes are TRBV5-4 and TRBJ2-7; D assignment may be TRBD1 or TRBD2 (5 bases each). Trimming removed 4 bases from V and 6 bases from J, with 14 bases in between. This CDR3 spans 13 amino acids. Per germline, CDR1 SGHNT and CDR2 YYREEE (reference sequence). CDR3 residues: CASSRDRDGEQYF. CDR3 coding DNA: TGTGCCAGCAGCCGGGACCGCGACGGCGAGCAGTACTTC.

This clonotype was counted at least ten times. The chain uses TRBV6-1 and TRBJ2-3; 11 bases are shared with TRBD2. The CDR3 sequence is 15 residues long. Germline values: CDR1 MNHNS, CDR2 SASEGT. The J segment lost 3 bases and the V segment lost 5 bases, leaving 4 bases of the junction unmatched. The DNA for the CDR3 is TGTGCCAGCAGTACCGGGACTAGCGGTACAGATACGCAGTATTTT. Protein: CASSTGTSGTDTQYF.

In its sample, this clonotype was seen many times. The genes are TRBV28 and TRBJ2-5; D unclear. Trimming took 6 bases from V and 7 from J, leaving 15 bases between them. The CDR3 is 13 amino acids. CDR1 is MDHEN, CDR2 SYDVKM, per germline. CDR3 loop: CASRERRYGTQYF. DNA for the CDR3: TGTGCCAGCAGGGAACGTCGGTATGGGACCCAGTACTTC.

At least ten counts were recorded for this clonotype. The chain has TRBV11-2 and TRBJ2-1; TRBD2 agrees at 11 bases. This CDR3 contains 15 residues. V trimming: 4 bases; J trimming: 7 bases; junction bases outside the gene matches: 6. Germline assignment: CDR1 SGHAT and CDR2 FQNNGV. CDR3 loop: CASSSTSGSFNEQFF. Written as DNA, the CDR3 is TGTGCCAGCAGCTCCACTAGCGGGAGTTTTAATGAGCAGTTCTTC.